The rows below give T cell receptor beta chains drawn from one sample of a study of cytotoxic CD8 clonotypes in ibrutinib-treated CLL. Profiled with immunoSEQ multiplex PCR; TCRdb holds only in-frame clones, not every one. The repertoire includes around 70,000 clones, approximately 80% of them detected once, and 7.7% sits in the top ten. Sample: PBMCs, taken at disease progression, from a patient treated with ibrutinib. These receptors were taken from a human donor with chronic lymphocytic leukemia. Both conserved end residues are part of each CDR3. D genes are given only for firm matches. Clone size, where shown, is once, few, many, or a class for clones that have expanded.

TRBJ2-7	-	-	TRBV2	CASSPGPNEQYF	TGTGCCAGCAGTCCAGGGCCGAACGAGCAGTACTTC
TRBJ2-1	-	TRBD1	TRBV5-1	CASSPGQGANEQFF	TGCGCCAGCAGCCCCGGACAGGGGGCTAATGAGCAGTTCTTC
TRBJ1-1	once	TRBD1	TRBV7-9	CASSISPGQREAFF	TGTGCCAGCAGCATAAGCCCGGGACAGCGAGAAGCTTTCTTT
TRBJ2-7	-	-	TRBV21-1	CASSKVGRGLSSYEQYF	TGTGCCAGCAGCAAAGTGGGCCGAGGGCTTAGCTCCTACGAGCAGTACTTC
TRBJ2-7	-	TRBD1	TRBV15	CATSRDRGPYEQYF	TGTGCCACCAGCCGGGACAGGGGGCCCTACGAGCAGTACTTC
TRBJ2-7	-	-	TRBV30	CAWSVLVVPYEQYF	TGTGCCTGGAGTGTACTCGTGGTCCCCTACGAGCAGTACTTC
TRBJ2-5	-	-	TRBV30	CAWSVRWETQYF	TGTGCCTGGAGTGTACGATGGGAGACCCAGTACTTC
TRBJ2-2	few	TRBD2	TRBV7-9	CASSLSSGGSSGELFF	TGTGCCAGCAGCTTATCCAGCGGGGGTTCTTCCGGGGAGCTGTTTTTT
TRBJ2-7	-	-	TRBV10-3	CAIANGGGSYEQYF	TGTGCCATCGCGAACGGTGGGGGATCCTACGAGCAGTACTTC
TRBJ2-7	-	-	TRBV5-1	CASSPLPGGYEQYF	TGCGCCAGCAGCCCCCTGCCCGGGGGCTACGAGCAGTACTTC
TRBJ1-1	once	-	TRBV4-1	CASSQPSGNTEAFF	TGCGCCAGCAGCCAACCGTCCGGAAACACTGAAGCTTTCTTT
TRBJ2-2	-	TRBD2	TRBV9	CASSASGANTGELFF	TGTGCCAGCAGCGCTAGCGGTGCGAACACCGGGGAGCTGTTTTTT
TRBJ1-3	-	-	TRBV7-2	CASSQARASSGNTIYF	TGTGCCAGCAGCCAAGCAAGGGCCTCCTCTGGAAACACCATATATTTT
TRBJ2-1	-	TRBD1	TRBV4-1	CASSLGDSRNEQFF	TGCGCCAGCAGCCTAGGGGACAGCAGGAATGAGCAGTTCTTC
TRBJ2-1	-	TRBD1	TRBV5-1	CASRRDRGSSEQFF	TGCGCCAGCAGGAGGGACAGGGGATCAAGTGAGCAGTTCTTC
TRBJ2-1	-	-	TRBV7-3	CASSPTPNSYNEQFF	TGTGCCAGCAGCCCCACTCCGAACTCCTACAATGAGCAGTTCTTC
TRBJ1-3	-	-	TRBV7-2	CASSPTYSGNTIYF	TGTGCCAGCAGCCCTACATACTCTGGAAACACCATATATTTT
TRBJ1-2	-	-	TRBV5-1	CASSLGAVRSNYGYTF	TGCGCCAGCAGCTTGGGGGCAGTCCGCTCGAACTATGGCTACACCTTC
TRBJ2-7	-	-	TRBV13	CASSLRGPGEQYF	TGTGCCAGCAGCTTAAGGGGACCGGGCGAGCAGTACTTC
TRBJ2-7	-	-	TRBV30	CALKGRGTYEQYF	TGTGCCTTAAAGGGTAGGGGGACCTACGAGCAGTACTTC
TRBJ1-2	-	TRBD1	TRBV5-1	CASSGGTTGEHYTF	TGCGCCAGCAGCGGGGGCACCACAGGGGAACACTACACCTTC
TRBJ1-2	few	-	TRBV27	CASSRSQGTGYTF	TGTGCCAGCAGCCGATCGCAGGGGACCGGCTACACCTTC
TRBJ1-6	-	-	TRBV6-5	CASSYSSGNSPLHF	TGTGCCAGCAGTTACTCGAGTGGGAATTCACCCCTCCACTTT
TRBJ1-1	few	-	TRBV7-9	CASSRPGNTEAFF	TGTGCCAGCAGCCGACCGGGGAACACTGAAGCTTTCTTT
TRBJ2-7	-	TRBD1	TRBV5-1	CASSRQGVGEQYF	TGCGCCAGCAGCCGACAGGGGGTCGGCGAGCAGTACTTC
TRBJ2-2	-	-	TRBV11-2	CASSSGGRNTGELFF	TGTGCCAGCAGCTCCGGGGGAAGAAACACCGGGGAGCTGTTTTTT
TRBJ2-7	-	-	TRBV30	CAWSVRGLYF	TGTGCCTGGAGTGTTAGAGGTCTGTACTTC
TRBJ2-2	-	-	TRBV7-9	CASSVQGAGELFF	TGTGCCAGCAGCGTACAGGGTGCCGGGGAGCTGTTTTTT
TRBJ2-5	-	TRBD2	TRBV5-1	CASSLRLAGGWGETQYF	TGCGCCAGCAGCTTGCGACTAGCGGGAGGATGGGGAGAGACCCAGTACTTC
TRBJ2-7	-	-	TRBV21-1	CASSKAEYEQYF	TGTGCCAGCAGCAAAGCCGAATACGAGCAGTACTTC
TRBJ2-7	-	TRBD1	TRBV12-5	CASGQQGASYEQYF	TGTGCTAGTGGTCAACAGGGGGCTTCCTACGAGCAGTACTTC
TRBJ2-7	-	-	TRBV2	CAGGIYEQYF	TGTGCCGGCGGGATCTACGAGCAGTACTTC
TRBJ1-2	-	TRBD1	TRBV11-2	CASSLDLQGVFGYTF	TGTGCCAGCAGCTTAGATCTACAGGGGGTTTTTGGCTACACCTTC
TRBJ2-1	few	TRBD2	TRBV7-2	CASSLVGAGAPEQFF	TGTGCCAGCAGCTTAGTCGGCGCGGGAGCCCCCGAGCAGTTCTTC
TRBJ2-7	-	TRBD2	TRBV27	CASSSLAGGIYEQYF	TGTGCCAGCAGTTCTCTAGCGGGGGGGATCTACGAGCAGTACTTC
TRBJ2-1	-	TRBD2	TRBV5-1	CASSLAGLAGGNEQFF	TGCGCCAGCAGCTTGGCCGGACTAGCGGGGGGAAATGAGCAGTTCTTC
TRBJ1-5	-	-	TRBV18	CASSEGRSNQPQHF	TGTGCCAGCTCAGAGGGACGGAGCAATCAGCCCCAGCATTTT
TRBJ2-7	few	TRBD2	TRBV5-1	CASSFGTSGYEQYF	TGCGCCAGCAGCTTTGGGACTAGCGGCTACGAGCAGTACTTC
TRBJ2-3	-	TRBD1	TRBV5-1	CASSRGQAKSTDTQYF	TGCGCCAGCAGCCGGGGACAGGCGAAAAGCACAGATACGCAGTATTTT
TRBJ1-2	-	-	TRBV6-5	CASSYSRLYGYTF	TGTGCCAGCAGTTACAGCAGGCTATATGGCTACACCTTC